Listed here are 27 T cell receptor beta chains from one sample, sequenced in a study of cytomegalovirus exposure and HLA in healthy donors. PCR primers comprised 60 Vbeta and 13 Jbeta primers. TCRdb's table, derived via immunoSEQ multiplex PCR, lists solely in-frame clones and lacks some. This table has some 110,000 clones, 74% appearing once. The sequenced sample consisted of PBMCs. These receptors were collected from a man aged 25 to 45 in good health and CMV-seropositive.

The chain is built from TRBV5-1 and TRBJ1-2, with TRBD1 as a possible D gene (6 bases). The CDR3 covers 15 residues. Trimming stripped 2 bases from V and 4 bases from J, with 15 bases between. Per the germline V gene, CDR1 is SGHRS and CDR2 is YFSETQ. The CDR3 sequence is CASSFGAGEGYGYTF. The CDR3 DNA sequence: TGCGCCAGCAGCTTCGGCGCAGGGGAGGGCTATGGCTACACCTTC.

V usage is TRBV29-1 and J usage is TRBJ1-1; 8 positions agree with TRBD1. This CDR3 has 12 residues. The junction had 2 bases not matched to a gene; V was cut back by 5 bases and J by 3 bases. Per the germline V gene, CDR1 is SQVTM and CDR2 is ANQGSEA. Written as DNA, the CDR3 is TGCAGCGTTACAGGGGGGGACACTGAAGCTTTCTTT. As protein: CSVTGGDTEAFF.

The V call is TRBV5-1, the J call TRBJ2-7, with 7 bases lining up with TRBD1. This CDR3 has 13 residues. Germline V lookup: CDR1 SGHRS, CDR2 YFSETQ. The junction had 4 bases not matched to a gene; V was cut back by 4 bases and J by 3 bases. The CDR3 DNA reads as TGCGCCAGCAGCCACCGACAGGGCTACGAGCAGTACTTC. Encoded protein: CASSHRQGYEQYF.

V usage is TRBV5-8 and J usage is TRBJ2-1, with TRBD2 matching over 12 bases. The CDR3 loop spans 15 amino acids. The germline V gene has CDR1 SGHTS and CDR2 YDEGEE. With V trimmed by 0 bases and J by 8 bases, 3 bases remained unmatched. CDR3: CASSLASGGVYEQFF. CDR3 DNA: TGTGCCAGCAGCTTGGCTAGCGGGGGGGTCTATGAGCAGTTCTTC.

The V gene is TRBV30, the J gene TRBJ2-7; TRBD1 agrees at 7 bases. The CDR3 extends over 11 amino acids. CDR1 is GTSNPN, CDR2 SVGIG, per germline (reference sequence). After removal of 4 bases from V and 3 bases from J, the junction contained 0 bases not matched to a gene. The CDR3 DNA reads as TGTGCCTGGACAGGGGGCTACGAGCAGTACTTC. It yields the protein CAWTGGYEQYF.

J is TRBJ2-3 and V is TRBV9; tentative D call: TRBD2 (6 bases). The germline CDR1 and CDR2 sequences are SGDLS and YYNGEE. CDR3 size: 18 residues. V was pared by 0 bases and J by 1 base, with 18 bases between. In nucleotides, the CDR3 is TGTGCCAGCAGCGTAGGGCGGAGGAGGAGGGAGCGCACAGATACGCAGTATTTT. It is translated as CASSVGRRRRERTDTQYF.

The chain recombines TRBV9 with TRBJ1-1; D is perhaps TRBD1 (5 bases). The CDR3 loop spans 14 amino acids. The ends were cut back, 3 bases at V and 0 bases at J, with 9 bases in the middle. The germline V gene encodes CDR1 SGDLS and CDR2 YYNGEE. The CDR3 DNA reads as TGTGCCAGCAGCGCGGACATTATGAACACTGAAGCTTTCTTT. This sequence encodes CASSADIMNTEAFF.

The gene calls are TRBV27 and TRBJ1-6; D not certain. With 6 bases removed from V and 8 bases from J, the gap between germline ends came to 8 bases. Germline assignment: CDR1 MNHEY and CDR2 SMNVEV (reference sequence). This CDR3 region has 12 residues. CDR3 protein: CASSIGYSPLHF. The CDR3 region has the DNA TGTGCCAGCAGCATCGGGTATTCACCCCTCCACTTT.

V gene TRBV7-9 combines with J gene TRBJ2-7; 9 bases map to TRBD1. After removal of 4 bases from V and 0 bases from J, the junction contained 7 bases not matched to a gene. CDR1 SEHNR and CDR2 FQNEAQ come from the germline V gene (reference sequence). CDR3 length: 16 amino acids. CDR3 in amino acids: CASSSSDRGGSYEQYF. CDR3 nucleotide sequence: TGTGCCAGCAGCTCTTCGGACAGGGGCGGCTCCTACGAGCAGTACTTC.

V and J are TRBV25-1 and TRBJ2-1; the match to TRBD2 covers 9 bases. CDR3 length: 15 residues. Trimming removed 1 base from V and 7 bases from J; junction bases left unmatched: 5. Looked up from germline, CDR1 is MGHDK and CDR2 is SYGVNS. CDR3 sequence (DNA): TGTGCCAGCAGTGAATTTGGCGGGGGGGGTAATGAGCAGTTCTTC. Protein: CASSEFGGGGNEQFF.

The chain combines TRBV28 with TRBJ2-7; 9 bases fit TRBD1. Germline V gene data show CDR1 as MDHEN and CDR2 as SYDVKM. The CDR3 sequence is 15 residues long. After removal of 6 bases from V and 5 bases from J, the junction contained 11 bases not matched to a gene. The CDR3 DNA reads TGTGCCAGCAGCTATGGGGACAGGGTACGGCACGAGCAGTACTTC. It translates to CASSYGDRVRHEQYF.

The chain carries TRBV2 and TRBJ1-2, with 7 bases lining up with TRBD1. The CDR3 extends over 18 amino acids. V trimming: 10 bases; J trimming: 0 bases; junction bases outside the gene matches: 20. The germline V gene has CDR1 SNHLY and CDR2 FYNNEI. CDR3 DNA sequence: TGTGCCACCAACAATTTGCGGGACAGCCCTTCGTCTAACTATGGCTACACCTTC. Residues: CATNNLRDSPSSNYGYTF.

Comments on this clone: The same CDR3 is also encoded by other DNA sequences in this sample. The gene calls are TRBV28 and TRBJ2-7, with D possibly matching TRBD1 (5 bases). Germline CDR1 and CDR2: MDHEN and SYDVKM. The V end was cut by 3 bases, the J end by 3 bases, with 9 bases between. The CDR3 is 13 residues long. DNA of the CDR3: TGTGCCAGCAGTTTTGGTCAGGGCTACGAGCAGTACTTC. Its protein product is CASSFGQGYEQYF.

The chain recombines TRBV5-6 with TRBJ2-5, with TRBD2 matching over 9 bases. The V segment lost 3 bases and the J segment 5 bases; nucleotides outside the gene matches: 5. The CDR3 runs to 14 residues. Per the germline V gene, CDR1 is SGHDT and CDR2 is YYEEEE. The CDR3 DNA sequence: TGTGCCAGCAGCTCCCCCGCGGGGGGGGAGACCCAGTACTTC. Translating it yields CASSSPAGGETQYF.

V is TRBV10-1 and J is TRBJ2-2; unclear D gene. The V end lost 6 bases, the J end lost 5 bases, and 10 bases lay between the germline ends. The CDR3 runs 13 residues. The germline V gene has CDR1 WNHNN and CDR2 SYGVQD (reference sequence). The CDR3 spells CASRAINTGELFF. The CDR3 nucleotides are TGCGCCAGCAGGGCCATCAATACCGGGGAGCTGTTTTTT.

This chain uses TRBV2 with TRBJ2-7, with 10 bases fitting TRBD1. Germline lookup yields CDR1 SNHLY and CDR2 FYNNEI. With 7 bases clipped from V and 3 bases from J, the junction kept 9 bases outside the gene matches. The CDR3 totals 15 residues. This chain's CDR3 is CASTLEGTGDYEQYF. CDR3 DNA: TGTGCCAGCACTCTAGAGGGGACAGGGGACTACGAGCAGTACTTC.

In this sample, this clone turned up a few times. V and J are TRBV7-9 and TRBJ1-2, with unresolved D. V lost 1 base, J lost 2 bases, and 11 bases lay in between. Germline assignment: CDR1 SEHNR and CDR2 FQNEAQ (reference sequence). The CDR3 length is 15 residues. CDR3 DNA sequence: TGTGCCAGCAGCTTAGTTTCGGAGGCAAACTATGGCTACACCTTC. It yields the protein CASSLVSEANYGYTF. Together with reference TRBV7-9 and TRBJ1-2, the CDR3 gives the full variable domain: DTGVSQNPRHKITKRGQNVTFRCDPISEHNRLYWYRQTLGQGPEFLTYFQNEAQLEKSRLLSDRFSAERPKGSFSTLEIQRTEQGDSAMYLCASSLVSEANYGYTFGSGTRLTVV.

The chain links TRBV10-3 to TRBJ1-1; D remains unclear. The V gene lost 7 bases and the J gene lost 0 bases, with 12 bases spanning the gap. The CDR3 loop spans 14 amino acids. In germline, CDR1 is ENHRY, CDR2 SYGVKD. Here the CDR3 reads CAITYSGVNTEAFF. In DNA form, the CDR3 reads TGTGCCATCACGTATAGCGGAGTGAACACTGAAGCTTTCTTT.

This sequence joins TRBV19 and TRBJ1-1; D not resolved. V was pared by 0 bases and J by 4 bases, with 6 bases between. There are 13 residues in the CDR3. Germline V gene sequence: CDR1 LNHDA, CDR2 SQIVND (reference sequence). CDR3 bases: TGTGCCAGTAGTATAGAAACTTTCACTGAAGCTTTCTTT. Protein: CASSIETFTEAFF.

CDR3 DNA sequence: TGTGCTAGTGGTTTGCGCAGGGGGTTAAACCGCTCTGGAAACACCATATATTTT. It specifies CASGLRRGLNRSGNTIYF. The chain uses TRBV12-5 and TRBJ1-3, with 7 bases that match TRBD1. The junction had 10 bases not matched to a gene; V was cut back by 2 bases and J by 0 bases. Germline-derived CDR1 and CDR2 are LGHNT and FRNRAP. This CDR3 has 18 residues. Together with reference TRBV12-5 and TRBJ1-3, the CDR3 gives the full variable domain: DARVTQTPRHKVTEMGQEVTMRCQPILGHNTVFWYRQTMMQGLELLAYFRNRAPLDDSGMPKDRFSAEMPDATLATLKIQPSEPRDSAVYFCASGLRRGLNRSGNTIYFGEGSWLTVV.

V usage is TRBV9 and J usage is TRBJ2-7, with TRBD1 matching 7 bases. The CDR3 runs to 15 residues. Trimming took 1 base from V and 2 from J; bases not matched to a gene: 6. Germline CDR1 is SGDLS and CDR2 is YYNGEE. CDR3 protein: CASSVSPGQPYEQYF. In DNA, the CDR3 is TGTGCCAGCAGCGTATCACCGGGACAGCCCTACGAGCAGTACTTC.

The chain couples TRBV19 to TRBJ1-1, with 9 bases aligning to TRBD1. The CDR3 loop spans 16 amino acids. CDR1 and CDR2 (germline): LNHDA, SQIVND (reference sequence). The J segment lost 4 bases and the V segment lost 3 bases, leaving 9 bases of the junction unmatched. In DNA form, the CDR3 reads TGTGCCAGTAGTATCCGGCGGGGACAGGGTAGCACTGAAGCTTTCTTT. This sequence encodes CASSIRRGQGSTEAFF.

This clone was observed once. This chain connects TRBV28 to TRBJ1-5; 7 bases are shared with TRBD1. The junction had 7 bases not matched to a gene; V was cut back by 8 bases and J by 6 bases. The CDR3 loop spans 13 amino acids. The germline gives CDR1 MDHEN, CDR2 SYDVKM. CDR3 loop: CASSLAGGQPQHF. The CDR3 DNA reads as TGTGCCAGCTCCCTGGCAGGGGGTCAGCCCCAGCATTTT.

The genes are TRBV27 and TRBJ1-6, with 7 bases matching TRBD1. The CDR3 loop spans 17 amino acids. Trimming took 2 bases from V and 8 from J; bases not matched to a gene: 12. Per the germline V gene, CDR1 is MNHEY and CDR2 is SMNVEV (reference sequence). Here the CDR3 DNA reads TGTGCCAGCAGTTTACGCCTCGCGGAAACAGGGGATTCACCCCTCCACTTT. Translated: CASSLRLAETGDSPLHF.

The J gene is TRBJ1-5, the V gene TRBV11-3; the match to TRBD1 covers 9 bases. CDR1 and CDR2 (germline): SGHNT, YENEEA. V shed 5 bases and J 4 bases; nucleotides not matched to a gene: 12. The CDR3 has 17 amino acids. CDR3 loop: CASSPRGTGKRNQPQHF. The CDR3 bases are TGTGCCAGCAGCCCTAGGGGGACAGGGAAAAGGAATCAGCCCCAGCATTTT.

The rearrangement links TRBV27 to TRBJ2-3; TRBD1 aligns across 7 bases. With 4 bases clipped from V and 1 base from J, the junction kept 8 bases outside the gene matches. Germline values: CDR1 MNHEY, CDR2 SMNVEV (reference sequence). The CDR3 is 16 amino acids. The CDR3: CASSSPTGKGTDTQYF. The CDR3 nucleotides are TGTGCCAGCAGTTCACCGACAGGGAAAGGCACAGATACGCAGTATTTT.

DNA of the CDR3: TGTGCCACCAGCAGAGGACGGAGTAATGAAAAACTGTTTTTT. The encoded protein is CATSRGRSNEKLFF. The chain uses TRBV15 and TRBJ1-4; no firm D call. Trimming stripped 1 base from V and 4 bases from J, with 7 bases between. Germline CDR1 and CDR2: LNHNV and YYDKDF (reference sequence). CDR3 length: 14 residues.